This T cell receptor (beta chain) was sequenced during a study of cytomegalovirus exposure and HLA in healthy donors. Study-wide results and caveats: In vitro assays verified that a few CMV-associated chains recognized CMV antigens specifically.

As to this clone: Its antigen remains unidentified.

This CDR3 comprises 12 residues. Looked up from germline, CDR1 is MDHEN and CDR2 is SYDVKM. V lost 2 bases, J lost 7 bases, and 8 bases lay in between. Though nominally healthy at sampling, donors likely had unrecorded immune exposures. PCR primers comprised 60 Vbeta and 13 Jbeta primers. Produced via immunoSEQ multiplex PCR; TCRdb's table is partial and in-frame only. Of approximately 210,000 clones in the sample, 87% were seen once. V usage is TRBV28 and J usage is TRBJ1-2, with unresolved D. The sequence came from a man under 40 in good health and CMV-seronegative. Input material: PBMCs. This CDR3 is CASSLRLLGYTF. The CDR3 DNA reads TGTGCCAGCAGTTTAAGACTCCTTGGCTACACCTTC.